The 6 T cell receptor beta chains given below trace back to one sample, sequenced in a study of shared clonotypes between healthy human individuals. The protocol was immunoSEQ multiplex PCR, while the TCRdb copy is restricted to in-frame clones and leaves out a portion. The table has about 2.4 million clones, roughly 93% seen once; the top ten hold 0.36%. Source material: naive CD4+ T cells from PBMCs. Described subset: CD45RA+ positively selected. These receptors all stem from a young man in good health. Some clones in this sample may be carry-over from other donors' samples.

V is TRBV9 and J is TRBJ2-1, with D possibly called TRBD1 or TRBD2 (5 bases each). The CDR3 consists of 15 residues. V lost 0 bases and J lost 4, with 11 bases in between. Germline CDR1 SGDLS, CDR2 YYNGEE. The CDR3 region is CASSVGGEIYNEQFF. CDR3 sequence (DNA): TGTGCCAGCAGCGTAGGAGGGGAAATTTACAATGAGCAGTTCTTC.

V is TRBV10-1 and J is TRBJ2-5; 14 bases map to TRBD2. The CDR3 contains 18 residues. Germline V CDR1 and CDR2: WNHNN, SYGVQD (reference sequence). Trimming took 1 base from V and 1 from J; bases not matched to a gene: 5. The CDR3 DNA is TGCGCCAGCAGTGAGTTGACTAGCGGGAGGGCCTGCCAAGAGACCCAGTACTTC. It translates to CASSELTSGRACQETQYF.

The J gene is TRBJ1-1, the V gene TRBV28; no clear D. The CDR3 consists of 13 residues. Trimming stripped 10 bases from V and 1 base from J, with 13 bases between. Germline CDR1 is MDHEN and CDR2 is SYDVKM. For the CDR3, the DNA is TGTGCCATCTCGATGCAGCCGAACACTGAAGCTTTCTTT. Residues: CAISMQPNTEAFF.

As regards this clone: The same CDR3 is also encoded by other DNA sequences in this sample. The chain recombines TRBV5-1 with TRBJ2-3, with D tentatively TRBD1 (5 bases). There are 15 residues in the CDR3. V lost 2 bases, J lost 0 bases, and 10 bases lay in between. Looked up from germline, CDR1 is SGHRS and CDR2 is YFSETQ. CDR3 nucleotide sequence: TGCGCCAGCAGCTTTACAGGTCCTAGCACAGATACGCAGTATTTT. It encodes CASSFTGPSTDTQYF.

The chain joins TRBV5-1 to TRBJ2-1; D call uncertain. V was shortened by 3 bases and J by 0 bases, with 10 bases between the two germline ends. Germline assignment: CDR1 SGHRS and CDR2 YFSETQ. The CDR3 consists of 15 residues. In DNA, the CDR3 is TGCGCCAGCAGCTCAAACGGGCGCTCCTACAATGAGCAGTTCTTC. The encoded protein is CASSSNGRSYNEQFF.

This clone was seen only once. The chain combines TRBV27 with TRBJ2-5; possible D gene TRBD2, 5 bases. CDR3 length: 17 amino acids. The V gene lost 8 bases and the J gene lost 2 bases, with 24 bases spanning the gap. CDR1 and CDR2 (germline): MNHEY, SMNVEV (reference sequence). The CDR3 is CASREGLAKGLQETQYF. For the CDR3, the DNA is TGTGCCAGCCGGGAAGGATTGGCAAAGGGTTTACAAGAGACCCAGTACTTC.